The T cell receptor (beta chain) under discussion was sequenced for a study of blood T cell repertoires in COVID-19. At the level of the study: The United States, Italy and Spain were the sources of the acute and convalescent COVID-19 samples.

Methods used by the authors: Amplification with reference gene primers provided the estimates of nucleated cell counts. The method was immunoSEQ multiplex PCR; TCRdb's version includes in-frame clones alone and lacks a portion of them. The V and J calls and the clone size are those of that table, but D and trimming were determined from the DNA. The data show tens of thousands of clones, just over 85% seen once. The CDR3 is 14 residues long. The germline gives CDR1 SGHRS, CDR2 YFSETQ. The V gene end was trimmed by 2 bases and the J gene end by 4 bases; junction bases not matched to a gene: 5. This chain connects TRBV5-1 to TRBJ1-2; 7 bases are shared with TRBD1. The TCR originated in a man aged 50-59 years with acute or convalescent COVID-19. The sample consisted of peripheral blood. Here the CDR3 reads CASSLGQELYGYTF. DNA of the CDR3: TGCGCCAGCAGCTTAGGACAGGAACTCTATGGCTACACCTTC.